This TCR beta chain derives from a study of OX40 agonist ivuxolimab in advanced cancers. Study-level information: Three patients got partial responses; one had hepatocellular carcinoma and two had cutaneous melanoma. The study, taken as a whole, reports: At doses 0.1 to 3.0 mg/kg, CD4+ and CD8+ clones expanded.

Sequencing was performed with immunoSEQ multiplex PCR; in TCRdb, only in-frame clones are kept and a portion is missing. This table holds under 80,000 clones, around 87% found once. After removal of 5 bases from V and 4 bases from J, the junction contained 6 bases not matched to a gene. Per the germline V gene, CDR1 is SGHAT and CDR2 is FQNNGV. CDR3 length: 15 amino acids. Comments on this clone: The antigen is undetermined.

This material consisted of CD4+ or CD8+ T cells sorted from blood, taken in a trial of the OX40 agonist ivuxolimab. The gene calls are TRBV11-2 and TRBJ2-1, with 9 bases identical to TRBD2. The sequence was collected from an adult with an advanced solid tumor such as melanoma, head and neck, liver or kidney cancer. The CDR3 sequence is CASSTRLAAYNEQFF. In DNA form, the CDR3 reads TGTGCCAGCAGCACACGACTAGCGGCTTACAATGAGCAGTTCTTC.